This TCR beta chain was captured in a study of blood T cell repertoires in COVID-19. In the authors' workflow: Amplification of reference gene primers provided the estimated nucleated cell counts. TCRdb's copy holds only in-frame clones and misses some; the assay was immunoSEQ multiplex PCR. D and trimming were read from the DNA, whereas the V and J calls and clone size are those reported in that table. The data hold hundreds of thousands of clones, with approximately 90% observed a single time. Trimming cost V 5 bases and J 4 bases, with 15 bases left between them. This CDR3 is built from 16 residues. Germline CDR1 reads SGHTA; CDR2 reads FQGNSA.

The rearrangement uses TRBV7-2 and TRBJ1-6, with D unclear. The source is a woman under 40 with acute or convalescent COVID-19. The sequenced material came from peripheral blood. This CDR3 reads CASSHMRPEYNSPLHF. CDR3 sequence (DNA): TGTGCCAGCAGCCATATGCGGCCAGAATATAATTCACCCCTCCACTTT.